Below are 21 T cell receptor beta chains sequenced from a single sample in a study of shared clonotypes between healthy human individuals. Only in-frame clones appear in the TCRdb table, and some are missing; sequencing was by immunoSEQ multiplex PCR. This table holds approximately 470,000 clones, 81% found once. The sample comprised PBMCs. The receptors originated from a woman in her forties in good health. Some clones in this sample may be carry-over from other donors' samples.

The J gene is TRBJ2-1, the V gene TRBV29-1, with D possibly TRBD2 on 6 matching bases. Germline assignment: CDR1 SQVTM and CDR2 ANQGSEA. The CDR3 runs to 16 residues. V lost 6 bases, J lost 3 bases, and 21 bases lay in between. The CDR3 is CSVHPTGTPYYNEQFF. CDR3 in DNA: TGCAGCGTCCACCCGACGGGGACTCCTTACTACAATGAGCAGTTCTTC.

This clone was observed once. The rearrangement uses TRBV5-1 and TRBJ1-3; the match to TRBD1 covers 8 bases. The germline gives CDR1 SGHRS, CDR2 YFSETQ. The CDR3 spans 14 residues. V lost 6 bases and J lost 4; bases outside the gene matches: 6. The CDR3 region has the DNA TGCGCCAGCACGACAGGGGATCCAGGAAACACCATATATTTT. It encodes CASTTGDPGNTIYF.

The chain uses TRBV25-1 and TRBJ1-2; 8 bases match TRBD1. The CDR3 is 14 amino acids. The J segment lost 4 bases and the V segment lost 7 bases, leaving 8 bases of the junction unmatched. Germline CDR1 is MGHDK and CDR2 is SYGVNS. In nucleotides, the CDR3 is TGTGCCAGCACCCCCGCAGGGGGCGGCTATGGCTACACCTTC. Protein: CASTPAGGGYGYTF.

The chain is built from TRBV11-2 and TRBJ1-1, with D possibly matching TRBD1 (5 bases). V lost 5 bases and J lost 6, with 13 bases in between. Germline CDR1 reads SGHAT; CDR2 reads FQNNGV. The CDR3 spans 13 residues. CDR3 region: CASSLQGRAEAFF. In nucleotides, the CDR3 is TGTGCCAGCAGCCTTCAGGGACGGGCTGAAGCTTTCTTT.

This chain uses TRBV9 with TRBJ2-7, with 7 bases fitting TRBD2. The CDR3 runs to 14 residues. V dropped 0 bases and J dropped 2; count of bases not matched to a gene: 2. The germline V gene has CDR1 SGDLS and CDR2 YYNGEE. CDR3 bases: TGTGCCAGCAGCGTAGGGGAGGGAGCCTACGAGCAGTACTTC. As protein: CASSVGEGAYEQYF.

For this clone: This likely traces to a read error, being one base from a far larger clone. The J gene is TRBJ1-1, the V gene TRBV20-1; D remains ambiguous. Germline CDR1 DFQATT, CDR2 SNEGSKA (reference sequence). V was clipped by 6 bases and J by 10 bases, with 6 bases between them. The CDR3 totals 8 residues. CDR3 sequence (DNA): TGCAGTGCGGTGGGAGCTTTCTTT. Translating gives CSAVGAFF.

This chain connects TRBV5-4 to TRBJ1-3, with D perhaps TRBD1 (6 bases). Trimming removed 4 bases at V and 1 base at J, with 9 bases between. The germline V gene encodes CDR1 SGHNT and CDR2 YYREEE (reference sequence). There are 14 residues in the CDR3. The CDR3 spells CASSLQGSGNTIYF. CDR3 bases: TGTGCCAGCAGCCTACAGGGTTCTGGAAACACCATATATTTT.

This chain uses TRBV27 with TRBJ1-5, with D unclear. The CDR3 has 10 residues. Trimming left V 4 bases short and J 6 bases short, with 1 base between. The germline CDR1 and CDR2 sequences are MNHEY and SMNVEV (reference sequence). CDR3 bases: TGTGCCAGCAGTTGTCAGCCCCAGCATTTT. This codes for CASSCQPQHF.

This chain connects TRBV6-1 to TRBJ2-7, with 7 bases that match TRBD1. Trimming removed 4 bases from V and 0 bases from J; junction bases left unmatched: 3. Per the germline V gene, CDR1 is MNHNS and CDR2 is SASEGT. The CDR3 loop spans 14 amino acids. Here the CDR3 reads CASSGDRASYEQYF. The CDR3 DNA is TGTGCCAGCAGTGGGGACAGAGCCTCCTACGAGCAGTACTTC.

The rearrangement joins TRBV18 to TRBJ2-1; no firm D call. The V and J ends lost 3 bases and 8 bases respectively, with 17 bases between them. The germline V gene encodes CDR1 KGHSH and CDR2 LQKENI. This CDR3 spans 15 amino acids. CDR3 residues: CASSPKSSQTYEQFF. CDR3 nucleotides: TGTGCCAGCTCACCCAAGTCATCACAAACATATGAGCAGTTCTTC. Supplemented by reference TRBV18 and TRBJ2-1, the full variable domain reads NAGVMQNPRHLVRRRGQEARLRCSPMKGHSHVYWYRQLPEEGLKFMVYLQKENIIDESGMPKERFSAEFPKEGPSILRIQQVVRGDSAAYFCASSPKSSQTYEQFFGPGTRLTVL.

The chain couples TRBV5-8 to TRBJ2-2, with no clear D. Germline V lookup: CDR1 SGHTS, CDR2 YDEGEE. The germline V and J ends were trimmed by 3 bases and 3 bases, with 6 bases remaining between them. The CDR3 totals 13 residues. CDR3 nucleotide sequence: TGTGCCAGCAGCTACACACACACCGGGGAGCTGTTTTTT. It encodes CASSYTHTGELFF.

The rearrangement uses TRBV5-1 and TRBJ1-5; a weak D match, TRBD1 (5 bases). This CDR3 is built from 13 residues. Trimming removed 4 bases at V and 6 bases at J, with 11 bases between. Germline CDR1 is SGHRS and CDR2 is YFSETQ. The CDR3 spells CASSTREGQPQHF. CDR3 nucleotides: TGCGCCAGCAGCACCAGGGAAGGTCAGCCCCAGCATTTT.

Only one count was recorded for this clone. A read error likely explains this, since a far larger clone differs by one base. Other DNA sequences from this sample encode an identical CDR3 as well. This sequence joins TRBV9 and TRBJ2-1; 8 bases agree with TRBD2. After removal of 2 bases from V and 4 bases from J, the junction contained 5 bases not matched to a gene. Per the germline V gene, CDR1 is SGDLS and CDR2 is YYNGEE. The CDR3 runs to 15 residues. CDR3 amino acids: CASSVSGSYYNEQFF. CDR3 coding DNA: TGTGCCAGCAGCGTGAGCGGGAGCTATTACAATGAGCAGTTCTTC.

A note on this clone: A far larger clone is off by one base, so a read error is likely. The CDR3 nucleotides read TGTGCCAGCAGTCGGGTTGACAGGGACCATCGGCCCCAGCATTTT. Translated: CASSRVDRDHRPQHF. This rearrangement joins TRBV28 to TRBJ1-5; 7 positions match TRBD1. CDR3 length equals 15 residues. V lost 5 bases and J lost 9; bases outside the gene matches: 13. CDR1 and CDR2 from the germline V gene are MDHEN and SYDVKM.

The count of this clone is one. The chain links TRBV18 to TRBJ1-1; perhaps TRBD1 as D (6 bases). The CDR3 is 14 amino acids. The ends were cut back, 4 bases at V and 1 base at J, with 10 bases in the middle. The germline gives CDR1 KGHSH, CDR2 LQKENI. CDR3 in amino acids: CASSRDTSNTEAFF. In DNA form, the CDR3 reads TGTGCCAGCTCACGGGACACCTCGAACACTGAAGCTTTCTTT.

In nucleotides, the CDR3 is TGTGCCAGCTCACCACCAGGCAAGAACACCGGGGAGCTGTTTTTT. It specifies CASSPPGKNTGELFF. The genes are TRBV18 and TRBJ2-2; no firm D call. The CDR3 runs 15 residues. V lost 0 bases, J lost 1 base, and 6 bases lay in between. Germline-derived CDR1 and CDR2 are KGHSH and LQKENI.

The rearrangement joins TRBV5-1 to TRBJ1-1, with D tentatively TRBD1 (6 bases). This CDR3 is 14 amino acids long. CDR1 SGHRS and CDR2 YFSETQ come from the germline V gene. Trimming removed 4 bases from V and 4 bases from J, with 14 bases in between. CDR3 DNA: TGCGCCAGCAGCCAACAGGGTGGCGGCACTGAAGCTTTCTTT. Translating gives CASSQQGGGTEAFF.

This clone was seen once. The chain links TRBV2 to TRBJ1-3, with 9 bases identical to TRBD1. There are 15 residues in the CDR3. With 6 bases clipped from V and 1 base from J, the junction kept 4 bases outside the gene matches. Germline V gene data show CDR1 as SNHLY and CDR2 as FYNNEI. The CDR3 spells CASRAGTGSGNTIYF. DNA of the CDR3: TGTGCCAGCAGAGCCGGGACAGGGTCTGGAAACACCATATATTTT.

The chain uses TRBV5-1 and TRBJ2-3, with a possible D match to TRBD2 (6 bases). Germline V CDR1 and CDR2: SGHRS, YFSETQ. The V end lost 4 bases, the J end lost 0 bases, and 15 bases lay between the germline ends. The CDR3 covers 16 residues. The CDR3 nucleotides read TGCGCCAGCAGCCCCCGGGCGGGGACTAGCACAGATACGCAGTATTTT. Translated, it gives CASSPRAGTSTDTQYF.

V and J are TRBV5-1 and TRBJ2-7; no clear D gene. Germline V gene lookup returns CDR1 SGHRS and CDR2 YFSETQ. The CDR3 runs 14 residues. V gave up 4 bases and J gave up 0 bases, with 11 bases separating them. This chain's CDR3 is CASSTDAFSYEQYF. In DNA, the CDR3 is TGCGCCAGCAGCACGGACGCCTTCTCCTACGAGCAGTACTTC.

This clone was detected only a few times. The sample contains more than one DNA sequence encoding this CDR3. The J gene is TRBJ1-1, the V gene TRBV29-1; TRBD1 is a possible D gene (5 bases). V lost 4 bases and J 7 bases, leaving 10 bases between the germline ends. The CDR3 totals 11 residues. Per the germline V gene, CDR1 is SQVTM and CDR2 is ANQGSEA. The CDR3 sequence: CSVARAGEAFF. The CDR3 region has the DNA TGCAGCGTTGCCAGGGCTGGTGAAGCTTTCTTT.